One sample yielded the 2 T cell receptor beta chains listed below, sequenced in a study of cytomegalovirus exposure and HLA in healthy donors. Sequenced by immunoSEQ multiplex PCR; TCRdb stores in-frame clones only, minus some. Of approximately 150,000 clones in the sample, just under 85% were seen once. Sequencing used PBMCs. The origin of the receptors is a man aged 25-40 years in good health and CMV-seropositive.

This sequence joins TRBV18 and TRBJ2-2; D possibly corresponds to TRBD1 (5 bases). Trimming removed 0 bases at V and 7 bases at J, with 12 bases between. This CDR3 is built from 15 residues. Germline V CDR1 and CDR2: KGHSH, LQKENI. CDR3 nucleotides: TGTGCCAGCTCACCACCGAAGGGGATAGTCGGGGAGCTGTTTTTT. This codes for CASSPPKGIVGELFF.

The rearrangement links TRBV4-1 to TRBJ1-6; 7 bases fit TRBD1. The CDR3 extends over 16 amino acids. CDR1 is MGHRA and CDR2 is YSYEKL in the germline V gene. The J segment lost 8 bases and the V segment lost 1 base, leaving 8 bases of the junction unmatched. CDR3 in DNA: TGCGCCAGCAGCCAAGGACAGGGAAGGGGGTATTCACCCCTCCACTTT. It yields the protein CASSQGQGRGYSPLHF.